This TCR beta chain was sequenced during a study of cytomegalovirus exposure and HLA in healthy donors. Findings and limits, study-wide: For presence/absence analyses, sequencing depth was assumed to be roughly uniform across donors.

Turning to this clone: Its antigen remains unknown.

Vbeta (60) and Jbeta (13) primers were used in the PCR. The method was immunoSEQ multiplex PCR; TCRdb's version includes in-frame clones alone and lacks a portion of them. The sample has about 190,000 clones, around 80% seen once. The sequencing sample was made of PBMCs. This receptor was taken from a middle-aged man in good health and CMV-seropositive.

In nucleotides, the CDR3 is TGTGCCAGCAGCTTGTGGGCAACCTATAATTCACCCCTCCACTTT. It codes for CASSLWATYNSPLHF. This chain links TRBV5-6 with TRBJ1-6; D gene unclear. V was pared by 1 base and J by 2 bases, with 7 bases between. The germline V gene has CDR1 SGHDT and CDR2 YYEEEE. The CDR3 totals 15 residues.